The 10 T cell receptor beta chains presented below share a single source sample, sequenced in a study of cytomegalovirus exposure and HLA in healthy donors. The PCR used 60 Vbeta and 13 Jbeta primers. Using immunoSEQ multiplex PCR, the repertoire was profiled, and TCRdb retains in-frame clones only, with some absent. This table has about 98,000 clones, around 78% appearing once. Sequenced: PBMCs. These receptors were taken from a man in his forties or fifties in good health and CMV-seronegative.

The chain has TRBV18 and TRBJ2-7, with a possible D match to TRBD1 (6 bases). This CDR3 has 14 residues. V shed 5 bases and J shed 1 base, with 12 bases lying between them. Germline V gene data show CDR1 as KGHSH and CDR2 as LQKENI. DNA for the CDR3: TGTGCCAGCTCATCGACAGGCCAATCCTACGAGCAGTACTTC. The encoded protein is CASSSTGQSYEQYF.

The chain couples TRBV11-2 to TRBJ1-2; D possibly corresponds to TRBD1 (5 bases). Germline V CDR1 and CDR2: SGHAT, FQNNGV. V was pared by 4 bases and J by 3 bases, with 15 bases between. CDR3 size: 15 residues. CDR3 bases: TGTGCCAGCAGCTCCCTAACGGGGGGGTACTATGGCTACACCTTC. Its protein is CASSSLTGGYYGYTF.

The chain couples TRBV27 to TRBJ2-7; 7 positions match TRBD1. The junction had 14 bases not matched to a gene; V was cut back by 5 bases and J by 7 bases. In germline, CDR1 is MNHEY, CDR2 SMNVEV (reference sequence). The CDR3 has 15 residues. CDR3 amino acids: CASSPPGRTGREQYF. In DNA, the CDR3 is TGTGCCAGCAGTCCACCGGGTAGGACAGGTAGGGAGCAGTACTTC.

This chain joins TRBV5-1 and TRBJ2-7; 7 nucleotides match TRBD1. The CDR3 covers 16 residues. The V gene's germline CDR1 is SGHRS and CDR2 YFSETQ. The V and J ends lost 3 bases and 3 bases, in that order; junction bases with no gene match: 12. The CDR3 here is CASSSAQGVGRYEQYF. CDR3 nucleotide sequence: TGCGCCAGCAGCTCTGCGCAGGGGGTTGGTCGCTACGAGCAGTACTTC.

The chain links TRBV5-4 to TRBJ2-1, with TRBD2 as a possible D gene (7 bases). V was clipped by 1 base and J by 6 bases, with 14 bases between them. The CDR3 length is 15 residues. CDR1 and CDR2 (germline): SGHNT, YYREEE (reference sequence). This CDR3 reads CASSLIMAGANEQFF. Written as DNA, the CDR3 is TGTGCCAGCAGCTTGATAATGGCGGGGGCCAATGAGCAGTTCTTC.

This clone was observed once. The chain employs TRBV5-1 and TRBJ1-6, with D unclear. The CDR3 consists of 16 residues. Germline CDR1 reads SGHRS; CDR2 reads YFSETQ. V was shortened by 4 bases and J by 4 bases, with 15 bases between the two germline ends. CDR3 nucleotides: TGCGCCAGCAGCCAGAGGGAGATTGGGTATAATTCACCCCTCCACTTT. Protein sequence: CASSQREIGYNSPLHF.

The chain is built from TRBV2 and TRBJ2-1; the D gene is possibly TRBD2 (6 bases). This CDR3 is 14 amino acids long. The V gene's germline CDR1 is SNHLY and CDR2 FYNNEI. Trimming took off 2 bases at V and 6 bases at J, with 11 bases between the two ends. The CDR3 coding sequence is TGTGCCAGCAGTGAAAGGACTACTGGCAATGAGCAGTTCTTC. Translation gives CASSERTTGNEQFF.

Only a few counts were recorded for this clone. CDR3 region: CASSLAFRGTEAFF. The CDR3, as DNA: TGTGCCAGCAGCTTAGCGTTCAGGGGGACTGAAGCTTTCTTT. The genes are TRBV7-2 and TRBJ1-1, with 7 bases aligning to TRBD1. The CDR3 contains 14 residues. The germline CDR1 and CDR2 sequences are SGHTA and FQGNSA. V trimming: 0 bases; J trimming: 5 bases; junction bases outside the gene matches: 3.

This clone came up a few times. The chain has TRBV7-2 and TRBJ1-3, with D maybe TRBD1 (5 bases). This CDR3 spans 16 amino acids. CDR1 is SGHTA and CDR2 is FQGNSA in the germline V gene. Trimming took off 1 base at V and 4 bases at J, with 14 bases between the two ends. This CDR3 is CASSLVLGGRGNTIYF. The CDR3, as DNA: TGTGCCAGCAGCTTAGTTCTGGGGGGTCGAGGAAACACCATATATTTT.

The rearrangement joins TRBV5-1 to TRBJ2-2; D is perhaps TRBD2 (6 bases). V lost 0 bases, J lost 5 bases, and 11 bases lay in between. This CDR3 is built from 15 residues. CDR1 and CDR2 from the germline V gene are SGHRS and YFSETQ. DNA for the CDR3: TGCGCCAGCAGCTTGGTGGGACTGAGGACCGGGGAGCTGTTTTTT. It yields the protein CASSLVGLRTGELFF. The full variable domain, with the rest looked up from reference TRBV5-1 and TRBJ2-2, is KAGVTQTPRYLIKTRGQQVTLSCSPISGHRSVSWYQQTPGQGLQFLFEYFSETQRNKGNFPGRFSGRQFSNSRSEMNVSTLELGDSALYLCASSLVGLRTGELFFGEGSRLTVL.